Following are 7 T cell receptor beta chains from one sample sequenced in a study of cytotoxic CD8 clonotypes in ibrutinib-treated CLL. The table came from immunoSEQ multiplex PCR; TCRdb's copy has only in-frame clones and leaves some out. The table includes approximately 280,000 clones, approximately 79% detected once. This material consisted of PBMCs, taken at disease progression, from a patient treated with ibrutinib. The receptors stem from a human donor with chronic lymphocytic leukemia.

This sequence joins TRBV5-1 and TRBJ2-3; D not certain. The CDR3 sequence is 13 residues long. Germline CDR1 is SGHRS and CDR2 is YFSETQ. V dropped 4 bases and J dropped 5 bases, with 11 bases sitting between them. The CDR3: CASSLFLGDTQYF. The CDR3 DNA is TGCGCCAGCAGCCTGTTCCTGGGAGATACGCAGTATTTT. Full variable domain (remainder filled in from reference TRBV5-1 and TRBJ2-3): KAGVTQTPRYLIKTRGQQVTLSCSPISGHRSVSWYQQTPGQGLQFLFEYFSETQRNKGNFPGRFSGRQFSNSRSEMNVSTLELGDSALYLCASSLFLGDTQYFGPGTRLTVL.

This clone was recorded a few times. The chain employs TRBV2 and TRBJ2-3; 10 bases match TRBD2. CDR3 length: 15 amino acids. V shed 0 bases, J shed 11 bases, and the junction held 8 bases outside the gene matches. Germline CDR1 reads SNHLY; CDR2 reads FYNNEI. The CDR3: CASSEAGLAGEVQYF. The CDR3, as DNA: TGTGCCAGCAGTGAAGCTGGGCTAGCGGGGGAGGTGCAGTATTTT.

The J gene is TRBJ2-7, the V gene TRBV28; no firm D call. The V gene lost 5 bases and the J gene lost 0 bases, with 5 bases spanning the gap. Looked up from germline, CDR1 is MDHEN and CDR2 is SYDVKM. This CDR3 region has 12 residues. CDR3 protein: CASSLPSYEQYF. The CDR3 DNA reads as TGTGCCAGCAGTCTGCCCTCCTACGAGCAGTACTTC.

V usage is TRBV4-1 and J usage is TRBJ2-6, with TRBD2 matching over 9 bases. Germline V CDR1 and CDR2: MGHRA, YSYEKL. This CDR3 region has 20 residues. Trimming removed 2 bases from V and 0 bases from J; junction bases left unmatched: 11. In DNA form, the CDR3 reads TGCGCCAGCAGCCAACTATATAAGCGGGGGGCTAGCTCTGGGGCCAACGTCCTGACTTTC. Encoded protein: CASSQLYKRGASSGANVLTF.

J is TRBJ1-2 and V is TRBV6-1; D gene ambiguous. V shed 6 bases and J shed 4 bases, with 12 bases lying between them. CDR3 length: 13 amino acids. CDR1 and CDR2 (germline): MNHNS, SASEGT. Here the CDR3 reads CASSLWFAYGYTF. Here the CDR3 DNA reads TGTGCCAGCAGCTTGTGGTTCGCCTATGGCTACACCTTC.

CDR3 residues: CASSPLGTSLDTGELFF. The CDR3 coding sequence is TGTGCCAGCAGCCCATTGGGGACTAGTCTGGACACCGGGGAGCTGTTTTTT. The gene calls are TRBV7-9 and TRBJ2-2; 8 nucleotides align to TRBD2. The J segment lost 3 bases and the V segment lost 5 bases, leaving 11 bases of the junction unmatched. The CDR3 covers 17 residues. Germline V CDR1 and CDR2: SEHNR, FQNEAQ (reference sequence).

The rearrangement joins TRBV28 to TRBJ2-7; tentatively, D is TRBD1 (6 bases). This CDR3 has 14 residues. Per the germline V gene, CDR1 is MDHEN and CDR2 is SYDVKM. V lost 6 bases and J lost 2, with 14 bases in between. This chain's CDR3 is CASRIQGSTYEQYF. CDR3 nucleotides: TGTGCCAGCAGGATACAGGGTTCGACCTACGAGCAGTACTTC.